What follows are 14 T cell receptor beta chains derived from one specimen sequenced in a study of T cell changes during pregnancy in multiple sclerosis. TCRdb's table, derived via immunoSEQ multiplex PCR, lists solely in-frame clones and lacks some. Of 70,000 to 100,000 clones in the sample, over 85% are singletons; the top ten hold approximately 4.5%. The source material was peripheral blood, sampled in the first trimester of pregnancy. These receptors came from a female donor with multiple sclerosis, enrolled in a pregnancy study.

This clone was detected only once. The chain is built from TRBV11-2 and TRBJ2-1; 8 bases line up with TRBD2. The V and J ends lost 4 bases and 12 bases, in that order; junction bases with no gene match: 14. Germline CDR1 reads SGHAT; CDR2 reads FQNNGV. CDR3 length: 15 amino acids. The CDR3 here is CASSSGLGELIWQFF. The CDR3 region has the DNA TGTGCCAGCAGCTCGGGACTAGGGGAACTCATCTGGCAGTTCTTC. Filled out from reference TRBV11-2 and TRBJ2-1, the complete variable domain reads EAGVAQSPRYKIIEKRQSVAFWCNPISGHATLYWYQQILGQGPKLLIQFQNNGVVDDSQLPKDRFSAERLKGVDSTLKIQPAKLEDSAVYLCASSSGLGELIWQFFGPGTRLTVL.

The chain uses TRBV5-1 and TRBJ2-3; 9 bases line up with TRBD2. Unmatched junction bases numbered 6, after V lost 5 bases and J lost 2 bases. The CDR3 sequence is 15 residues long. CDR1 is SGHRS, CDR2 YFSETQ, per germline. CDR3 sequence (DNA): TGCGCCAGCAGTGGTCGCGGGGGGGCCACAGATACGCAGTATTTT. Translated: CASSGRGGATDTQYF.

The V gene is TRBV6-5, the J gene TRBJ1-1; maybe TRBD1 (6 bases). V was shortened by 2 bases and J by 5 bases, with 12 bases between the two germline ends. The CDR3 contains 14 residues. Germline V gene sequence: CDR1 MNHEY, CDR2 SVGAGI. For the CDR3, the DNA is TGTGCCAGCAGTTACAGGGGAGGGGGAACTGAAGCTTTCTTT. This encodes CASSYRGGGTEAFF.

The chain uses TRBV7-2 and TRBJ1-5, with 10 bases matching TRBD1. Germline trimming cut 5 bases from V and 2 bases from J; bases unmatched to any gene: 6. This CDR3 region has 16 residues. The germline V gene encodes CDR1 SGHTA and CDR2 FQGNSA. The CDR3 DNA follows: TGTGCCAGCAGCGAAGACAGGGGGCCGGGCAATCAGCCCCAGCATTTT. Translated, it gives CASSEDRGPGNQPQHF.

The gene calls are TRBV27 and TRBJ1-5; weak D call: TRBD1 (5 bases). The CDR3 loop spans 13 amino acids. V lost 6 bases, J lost 7 bases, and 13 bases lay in between. Germline assignment: CDR1 MNHEY and CDR2 SMNVEV (reference sequence). The CDR3 region is CASRPGPWQPQHF. Here the CDR3 DNA reads TGTGCCAGCAGGCCAGGGCCGTGGCAGCCCCAGCATTTT.

As concerns this clone: The same CDR3 can be traced to other DNA sequences in this sample. The chain has TRBV5-1 and TRBJ2-1; 11 bases are shared with TRBD1. This CDR3 comprises 15 residues. With 4 bases clipped from V and 4 bases from J, the junction kept 4 bases outside the gene matches. Germline V gives CDR1 SGHRS, CDR2 YFSETQ. The CDR3 nucleotides are TGCGCCAGCAGCCTTGGACAGGGGGCTTACAATGAGCAGTTCTTC. Its translation: CASSLGQGAYNEQFF.

V usage is TRBV14 and J usage is TRBJ2-7; no reliable D call. Between the trimmed V and J ends, which lost 1 base and 2 bases, there was a span of 9 bases. The CDR3 sequence is 14 residues long. Germline V gives CDR1 SGHDN, CDR2 FVKESK. DNA of the CDR3: TGTGCCAGCAGCCAAGTCCAGGCCGCCTACGAGCAGTACTTC. It codes for CASSQVQAAYEQYF.

The V call is TRBV9, the J call TRBJ1-1, with 8 bases aligning to TRBD1. The trim removed 2 bases at V and 3 bases at J, leaving 3 bases unmatched. CDR1 and CDR2 (germline): SGDLS, YYNGEE. The CDR3 totals 14 residues. CDR3 amino acids: CASSVRGQDTEAFF. CDR3 nucleotide sequence: TGTGCCAGCAGCGTGAGGGGACAGGACACTGAAGCTTTCTTT. The full variable domain, rest sourced from reference TRBV9 and TRBJ1-1, is DSGVTQTPKHLITATGQRVTLRCSPRSGDLSVYWYQQSLDQGLQFLIQYYNGEERAKGNILERFSAQQFPDLHSELNLSSLELGDSALYFCASSVRGQDTEAFFGQGTRLTVV.

V is TRBV29-1 and J is TRBJ1-1; D gene unclear. This CDR3 is 12 amino acids long. V dropped 4 bases and J dropped 2 bases, with 8 bases sitting between them. The germline CDR1 and CDR2 sequences are SQVTM and ANQGSEA. CDR3 nucleotides: TGCAGCGTTGGGAACAGTAACACTGAAGCTTTCTTT. Translated, it gives CSVGNSNTEAFF.

The V call is TRBV2, the J call TRBJ1-4; no clear D. CDR3 length: 16 amino acids. The germline V gene has CDR1 SNHLY and CDR2 FYNNEI. Trimming removed 6 bases at V and 1 base at J, with 15 bases between. CDR3 nucleotides: TGTGCCAGCAGGAGGAGGGCGGTTGAAACTAATGAAAAACTGTTTTTT. Translated: CASRRRAVETNEKLFF.

The rearrangement links TRBV2 to TRBJ2-5; TRBD1 agrees at 7 bases. From germline, CDR1 is SNHLY and CDR2 FYNNEI. Germline trimming cut 3 bases from V and 4 bases from J; bases unmatched to any gene: 8. This CDR3 has 15 residues. DNA of the CDR3: TGTGCCAGCAGTGAGGGACAGCTCCTTTTAGAGACCCAGTACTTC. Its translation: CASSEGQLLLETQYF. Full variable domain (remainder filled in from reference TRBV2 and TRBJ2-5): EPEVTQTPSHQVTQMGQEVILRCVPISNHLYFYWYRQILGQKVEFLVSFYNNEISEKSEIFDDQFSVERPDGSNFTLKIRSTKLEDSAMYFCASSEGQLLLETQYFGPGTRLLVL.

The chain combines TRBV11-2 with TRBJ1-4, with 7 bases aligning to TRBD1. CDR3 length equals 12 residues. J lost 12 bases, V lost 4 bases, and 5 bases had no gene match. Germline assignment: CDR1 SGHAT and CDR2 FQNNGV. The CDR3 sequence: CASSSQGEELFF. In DNA, the CDR3 is TGTGCCAGCAGCTCTCAGGGGGAGGAACTGTTTTTT.

The V call is TRBV15, the J call TRBJ1-1, with 7 bases aligning to TRBD1. The germline V gene encodes CDR1 LNHNV and CDR2 YYDKDF (reference sequence). The trim removed 5 bases at V and 5 bases at J, leaving 8 bases unmatched. The CDR3 sequence is 14 residues long. CDR3 DNA sequence: TGTGCCACCAGCTGGACAGGAGGGTTTACTGAAGCTTTCTTT. Residues: CATSWTGGFTEAFF. The full variable domain, its missing parts supplied by reference TRBV15 and TRBJ1-1, is DAMVIQNPRYQVTQFGKPVTLSCSQTLNHNVMYWYQQKSSQAPKLLFHYYDKDFNNEADTPDNFQSRRPNTSFCFLDIRSPGLGDTAMYLCATSWTGGFTEAFFGQGTRLTVV.

This clone appeared once. V gene TRBV7-6 combines with J gene TRBJ2-2; D may be TRBD2 (7 bases). This CDR3 region has 18 residues. Germline V gene sequence: CDR1 SGHVS, CDR2 FNYEAQ. Trimming took off 0 bases at V and 3 bases at J, with 17 bases between the two ends. The CDR3 spells CASSLAGGGTTYTGELFF. For the CDR3, the DNA is TGTGCCAGCAGCTTAGCGGGAGGGGGGACAACATACACCGGGGAGCTGTTTTTT.